These 28 T cell receptor beta chains were all obtained from the same sample, sequenced in a study of T cells in Graves' hyperthyroidism and ophthalmopathy. The source material, RNA transcripts, was used to amplify TCR beta CDR3 regions. HTBI primers were the set used in a first-round RT-PCR of the TCR CDR3. TCRdb used MiXCR to reprocess the multiplex PCR reads, holding one entry per CDR3 protein. The data show a few hundred thousand distinct CDR3 sequences, approximately 14% seen once. The sample taken for sequencing was blood. The receptors were gathered from a woman younger than 45 with Graves' hyperthyroidism.

This clonotype has ten or more counts. The chain employs TRBV3-1 and TRBJ2-3; D call uncertain. The ends were cut back, 5 bases at V and 1 base at J, with 16 bases in the middle. Germline assignment: CDR1 LGHDT and CDR2 YNNKEL (reference sequence). CDR3 size: 16 residues. CDR3 in amino acids: CASSESRGSGTDTQYF. In DNA form, the CDR3 reads TGTGCCAGCAGCGAAAGCCGAGGCTCTGGCACAGATACGCAGTATTTT.

This clonotype was seen a handful of times. The chain employs TRBV20-1 and TRBJ2-7; 9 bases map to TRBD2. V lost 5 bases to trimming and J lost 0 bases; unmatched junction nucleotides: 11. The germline V gene encodes CDR1 DFQATT and CDR2 SNEGSKA (reference sequence). CDR3 length: 16 residues. CDR3 DNA: TGCAGTGCTGAAAACTGGATAGCGGGGGCCTCCTACGAGCAGTACTTC. Amino acid sequence: CSAENWIAGASYEQYF.

This clonotype was recorded at least ten times. The chain joins TRBV7-8 to TRBJ1-2; D perhaps matches TRBD1 (5 bases). The V end was cut by 2 bases, the J end by 4 bases, with 11 bases between. The CDR3 runs to 14 residues. CDR1 SGHVS and CDR2 FQNEAQ come from the germline V gene. CDR3 sequence reads: CASSLRGKSYGYTF. CDR3 in DNA: TGTGCCAGCAGCTTAAGGGGAAAGAGCTATGGCTACACCTTC.

The chain joins TRBV7-9 to TRBJ1-3, with 7 nucleotides matching TRBD1. Germline CDR1 and CDR2: SEHNR and FQNEAQ (reference sequence). The CDR3 sequence is 17 residues long. V was pared by 4 bases and J by 0 bases, with 9 bases of the junction left unmatched. CDR3 in amino acids: CASSSWDSRYSGNTIYF. The DNA of the CDR3 is TGTGCCAGCAGCTCCTGGGACAGCCGGTACTCTGGAAACACCATATATTTT.

This clonotype was seen at least ten times. The chain recombines TRBV9 with TRBJ2-7, with 14 bases aligning to TRBD2. This CDR3 contains 19 residues. Trimming cost V 2 bases and J 6 bases; bases outside gene matches: 16. Per germline, CDR1 SGDLS and CDR2 YYNGEE. The CDR3 nucleotides are TGTGCCAGCAGCGTGCCCCGACTAGCGGGAGGGCTTGGATTATCCGAGCAGTACTTC. Amino acids: CASSVPRLAGGLGLSEQYF.

This clonotype was seen ten or more times. The rearrangement links TRBV20-1 to TRBJ2-3; D may be TRBD2 (5 bases). The CDR3 consists of 19 residues. Deletions cut 6 bases from V and 4 bases from J, with 32 bases between. Germline CDR1 reads DFQATT; CDR2 reads SNEGSKA (reference sequence). The CDR3 here is CSATCISDPRGWNADTQYF. Here the CDR3 DNA reads TGCAGTGCGACATGCATTTCCGACCCCAGAGGGTGGAACGCAGATACGCAGTATTTT.

As regards this clonotype: A read error may explain this, as a much larger clone is one base away. This chain links TRBV28 with TRBJ2-7, with 7 bases matching TRBD1. CDR3 size: 15 residues. Per germline, CDR1 MDHEN and CDR2 SYDVKM. The CDR3 nucleotides are TGTGCCAGCAGTTTACCTGACAGGGTCGCCTACGAGCAGCACTTC. It encodes CASSLPDRVAYEQHF.

This rearrangement joins TRBV4-2 to TRBJ2-2; possibly TRBD2 for D (5 bases). The CDR3 is made up of 16 amino acids. Germline lookup yields CDR1 LGHNA and CDR2 YNFKEQ. V lost 0 bases to trimming and J lost 5 bases, with 13 bases between them. CDR3 amino acids: CASSQESAGVTGELFF. CDR3 coding DNA: TGTGCCAGCAGCCAAGAATCCGCCGGGGTTACCGGGGAGCTGTTTTTT.

V and J are TRBV6-1 and TRBJ2-2; no firm D call. Trimming took off 4 bases at V and 6 bases at J, with 6 bases between the two ends. This CDR3 region has 12 residues. Germline-derived CDR1 and CDR2 are MNHNS and SASEGT. This CDR3 reads CASSGRPGELFF. In DNA, the CDR3 is TGTGCCAGCAGTGGTAGACCCGGGGAGCTGTTTTTT.

This clonotype has at least ten counts. V gene TRBV27 combines with J gene TRBJ2-7, with 8 bases that match TRBD2. The trim removed 3 bases at V and 4 bases at J, leaving 8 bases unmatched. Germline CDR1 MNHEY, CDR2 SMNVEV (reference sequence). The CDR3 consists of 15 residues. The CDR3 spells CASSFAGGVSYEQYF. For the CDR3, the DNA is TGTGCCAGCAGTTTTGCGGGAGGAGTGTCGTACGAGCAGTACTTC.

There are a few counts of this clonotype. J is TRBJ2-2 and V is TRBV6-1, with 7 bases fitting TRBD2. The CDR3 is 19 residues long. CDR1 and CDR2 (germline): MNHNS, SASEGT. J gave up 2 bases and V 8 bases, and 20 bases lay outside the gene matches. CDR3 DNA sequence: TGTGCCAGCCGAACCGGGGGGATTTCGACTAGCCAAAACACCGGGGAGCTGTTTTTT. It yields the protein CASRTGGISTSQNTGELFF.

This clonotype was seen many times. This chain joins TRBV7-2 and TRBJ2-3; 10 bases agree with TRBD2. Trimming removed 5 bases from V and 5 bases from J; junction bases left unmatched: 4. The CDR3 runs to 14 residues. Germline V gene sequence: CDR1 SGHTA, CDR2 FQGNSA. DNA of the CDR3: TGTGCCAGCAGCCCTAGCGGGAGAGTAGATACGCAGTATTTT. This sequence encodes CASSPSGRVDTQYF. Full variable domain (rest looked up from reference TRBV7-2 and TRBJ2-3): GAGVSQSPSNKVTEKGKDVELRCDPISGHTALYWYRQSLGQGLEFLIYFQGNSAPDKSGLPSDRFSAERTGGSVSTLTIQRTQQEDSAVYLCASSPSGRVDTQYFGPGTRLTVL.

The gene calls are TRBV10-3 and TRBJ2-5, with 8 bases fitting TRBD2. Per the germline V gene, CDR1 is ENHRY and CDR2 is SYGVKD. After removal of 8 bases from V and 5 bases from J, the junction contained 7 bases not matched to a gene. The CDR3 runs to 13 residues. In DNA form, the CDR3 reads TGTGCCATCGGTGGTGGACTAGCTGAGACCCAGTACTTC. Protein: CAIGGGLAETQYF.

This clonotype has just a few counts. This chain joins TRBV24-1 and TRBJ2-1; D uncertain. Germline lookup yields CDR1 KGHDR and CDR2 SFDVKD. V lost 2 bases, J lost 0 bases, and 10 bases lay in between. The CDR3 is 16 residues long. CDR3 sequence: CATSDSGGDSYNEQFF. In DNA form, the CDR3 reads TGTGCCACCAGTGATTCCGGCGGAGACTCCTACAATGAGCAGTTCTTC.

This clonotype was recorded many times. This rearrangement joins TRBV7-8 to TRBJ2-1, with TRBD1 identical over 7 bases. V shed 3 bases, J shed 3 bases, and the junction held 5 bases outside the gene matches. CDR3 size: 15 residues. Germline V CDR1 and CDR2: SGHVS, FQNEAQ. CDR3 sequence reads: CASSLDGTVYNEQFF. The DNA of the CDR3 is TGTGCCAGCAGCTTGGACGGGACAGTCTACAATGAGCAGTTCTTC.

This clonotype was found many times. V and J are TRBV30 and TRBJ2-2; a possible D gene is TRBD2 (5 bases). Trimming took 0 bases from V and 7 from J, leaving 15 bases between them. This CDR3 region has 15 residues. Germline V gene data show CDR1 as GTSNPN and CDR2 as SVGIG (reference sequence). The CDR3 reads CAWSVKLGMLGELFF. The CDR3 DNA reads as TGTGCCTGGAGTGTAAAACTAGGGATGCTCGGGGAGCTGTTTTTT.

The chain links TRBV15 to TRBJ2-1; D tentatively reads TRBD1 or TRBD2 (5 bases each). CDR3 size: 17 residues. Trimming cost V 3 bases and J 2 bases, with 17 bases left between them. The germline gives CDR1 LNHNV, CDR2 YYDKDF (reference sequence). The CDR3 protein is CATSSPRTGTPYNEQFF. The CDR3, as DNA: TGTGCCACCAGCAGCCCCCGGACCGGGACGCCCTACAATGAGCAGTTCTTC.

This clonotype has a count of ten or more. The gene calls are TRBV12-3 or TRBV12-4 and TRBJ2-1; D unclear. V was shortened by 3 bases and J by 0 bases, with 12 bases between the two germline ends. This CDR3 is 16 amino acids long. This chain's CDR3 is CASSFSPLSSYNEQFF. In nucleotides, the CDR3 is TGTGCCAGCAGTTTTTCACCCCTTAGCTCCTACAATGAGCAGTTCTTC.

Notes on this clonotype: This may arise from a read error, as a much more abundant clone is one base away. The gene calls are TRBV28 and TRBJ1-2, with 8 bases identical to TRBD1. The CDR3 runs to 15 residues. In germline, CDR1 is MDHEN, CDR2 SYDVKM. The J segment lost 4 bases and the V segment lost 6 bases, leaving 10 bases of the junction unmatched. The chain's CDR3 is CASRRRRQGSYGYTF. The CDR3 coding sequence is TGTGCCAGCAGAAGAAGGAGACAGGGGTCCTATGGCTACACCTTC.

The chain carries TRBV10-3 and TRBJ2-3; 8 positions match TRBD1. The CDR3 loop spans 14 amino acids. The germline V gene has CDR1 ENHRY and CDR2 SYGVKD. Losses at the gene ends were 7 bases for V and 2 bases for J; bases not matched to a gene: 5. CDR3 coding DNA: TGTGCCATCATGGGACAGGCCGTCACAGATACGCAGTATTTT. The encoded protein is CAIMGQAVTDTQYF.

This clonotype was observed at least ten times. This chain uses TRBV7-9 with TRBJ2-3; tentative D call: TRBD2 (6 bases). The CDR3 extends over 13 amino acids. The V end was cut by 11 bases, the J end by 3 bases, with 15 bases between. CDR1 and CDR2 (germline): SEHNR, FQNEAQ (reference sequence). CDR3 region: CAAKRGWTDTQYF. CDR3 bases: TGTGCCGCAAAACGGGGGTGGACAGATACGCAGTATTTT.

The V gene is TRBV5-1, the J gene TRBJ1-4; D is perhaps TRBD1 (5 bases). The CDR3 covers 15 residues. V dropped 4 bases and J dropped 4 bases, with 14 bases sitting between them. CDR1 SGHRS and CDR2 YFSETQ come from the germline V gene. The CDR3 spells CASSRLGHVNEKLFF. The CDR3 coding sequence is TGCGCCAGCAGCCGTCTAGGACACGTTAATGAAAAACTGTTTTTT. The variable domain in full, with the rest retrieved from reference TRBV5-1 and TRBJ1-4, is KAGVTQTPRYLIKTRGQQVTLSCSPISGHRSVSWYQQTPGQGLQFLFEYFSETQRNKGNFPGRFSGRQFSNSRSEMNVSTLELGDSALYLCASSRLGHVNEKLFFGSGTQLSVL.

This clonotype occurred a few times. CDR3 nucleotides: TGTGCCAGCAGTCATTTCCCCCCTCTAATTGTAGCGGGGACCTACAATGAGCAGTTCTTC. Translated: CASSHFPPLIVAGTYNEQFF. V and J are TRBV27 and TRBJ2-1; TRBD2 aligns across 8 bases. With V trimmed by 5 bases and J by 2 bases, 20 bases remained unmatched. The CDR3 consists of 20 residues. Germline loops: CDR1 MNHEY, CDR2 SMNVEV (reference sequence).

As concerns this clonotype: Possible read error: a much larger clone is one base away. Because the CDR3 is missing its conserved closing phenylalanine or tryptophan, this is likely a read error. V is TRBV28 and J is TRBJ2-7; no clear D. Trimming removed 2 bases from V and 4 bases from J, with 6 bases in between. The germline V gene has CDR1 MDHEN and CDR2 SYDVKM. The CDR3 runs to 12 residues. As DNA, the CDR3 is TGTGCCAGCAGTTTAACTCTTTACGAGCAGTACTCC. Protein: CASSLTLYEQYS.

The gene calls are TRBV27 and TRBJ2-7; D is unclear. The ends were cut back, 6 bases at V and 2 bases at J, with 11 bases in the middle. Germline CDR1 and CDR2: MNHEY and SMNVEV (reference sequence). CDR3 size: 13 residues. The CDR3 DNA follows: TGTGCCAGCAGCCGACGTTACCCCTACGAGCAGTACTTC. Protein product: CASSRRYPYEQYF.

This chain links TRBV9 with TRBJ2-1; no reliable D call. The ends were cut back, 3 bases at V and 1 base at J, with 8 bases in the middle. The germline V gene has CDR1 SGDLS and CDR2 YYNGEE. The CDR3 sequence is 14 residues long. This CDR3 reads CASSGSPSYNEQFF. DNA of the CDR3: TGTGCCAGCAGCGGGAGTCCTTCCTACAATGAGCAGTTCTTC.

This chain connects TRBV28 to TRBJ2-7, with D uncertain. The CDR3 is 14 amino acids. The V end lost 1 base, the J end lost 2 bases, and 9 bases lay between the germline ends. Germline CDR1 reads MDHEN; CDR2 reads SYDVKM. DNA for the CDR3: TGTGCCAGCAGTTTATCTGGGAACCCCTACGAGCAGTACTTC. As protein: CASSLSGNPYEQYF.

The chain links TRBV4-3 to TRBJ1-1; 8 nucleotides match TRBD1. CDR1 and CDR2 (germline): LGHNA, YSLEER. This CDR3 comprises 16 residues. The V segment lost 0 bases and the J segment 11 bases; nucleotides outside the gene matches: 14. The CDR3 region is CASSQDRDLQGGRAFF. The DNA of the CDR3 is TGCGCCAGCAGCCAAGACCGGGACTTACAGGGGGGGAGGGCTTTCTTT.